This TCR beta chain was observed in a study of blood T cell repertoires in COVID-19. Study at large: Sources were T cells, B-cell-depleted T cells, or PBMCs; the material itself was cDNA or gDNA.

CDR3 length: 16 amino acids. Losses at the gene ends were 0 bases for V and 2 bases for J; bases not matched to a gene: 3. The germline V gene has CDR1 LNHDA and CDR2 SQIVND (reference sequence). Data came from immunoSEQ multiplex PCR; TCRdb stores just in-frame clones and leaves some out. Among about 470,000 clones, approximately 90% were seen once, and the ten largest hold 0.7%. All enrollees were roughly 18 to 89 years old and from approximately 25 US areas. The receptor's source is a woman younger than 30 who had recovered from COVID-19. Sequenced input: PBMCs or T cells enriched from blood (not recorded which). This chain connects TRBV19 to TRBJ2-7; 11 nucleotides agree with TRBD1. CDR3 DNA sequence: TGTGCCAGTAGTATAGAATGGGGACAGGGGGCCTACGAGCAGTACTTC. It yields the protein CASSIEWGQGAYEQYF.